This T cell receptor (beta chain) was profiled in a study of Graves' ophthalmopathy and Graves' hyperthyroidism. At the level of the study: Where ophthalmopathy was absent within 18 months of follow-up, hyperthyroidism was stable.

Germline CDR1 is MRHNA and CDR2 is SNTAGT. The CDR3 consists of 17 residues. V lost 5 bases, J lost 0 bases, and 14 bases lay in between. RNA transcripts were the source from which TCR beta CDR3 regions were amplified. After a first-round RT-PCR with HTBI primers, a second-round multiplex PCR was run. A single record per CDR3 protein comes from TCRdb applying MiXCR to the multiplex PCR reads. The sample shows around 520,000 distinct CDR3 sequences, under 45% of them seen only once. The chain has TRBV6-4 and TRBJ1-6, with D possibly TRBD1 on 5 matching bases. This clonotype originated in an adult man with Graves' hyperthyroidism. The material sequenced was peripheral blood or thyroid tissue (not recorded which). CDR3 nucleotides: TGTGCCAGCAGTTTAGGGGACGGGGGCTCCTATAATTCACCCCTCCACTTT. Amino acid sequence: CASSLGDGGSYNSPLHF.